This T cell receptor (beta chain) is from a study of cytomegalovirus exposure and HLA in healthy donors (dated by TCRdb to about 2017). At the level of the whole study: In an earlier analysis of some 610 of the donors, approximately 300 Gb of sequence data and about 110 million unique TCR beta sequences from roughly 180 million T cells were reported. An early release covering roughly 600 HLA-typed donors comprised around 300 gigabases of sequencing data and approximately 80 million unique TCR sequences. Of the 300 to 500 genotyped donors, less than 90% were placed in the genetic ancestry cluster associated with self-reported Caucasian donors. The study aimed to test whether cataloging public T cell receptors could reveal signatures of past pathogen exposure. Using immunosequencing, the study profiled T cell repertoires from 500 to 800 subjects and related those repertoires to cytomegalovirus serostatus. In addition to the first cohort of several hundred subjects, a separate validation cohort of 120 different subjects was used. High-throughput TCR immunosequencing, statistical association of individual TCRs with disease status, and machine learning were combined to predict cytomegalovirus infection status. In a later analysis, previously published TCR beta repertoires from fewer than 750 donors were re-analyzed and high-resolution HLA genotyping was added so that TCR occurrence patterns could be studied. Rather than drawing on any new phenotypic data, the later analysis identified candidate immune exposures from TCR beta sequences and the way those sequences occurred across donors. In an earlier analysis of 587 of the donors, high-throughput TCR beta sequencing was used to judge whether each TCR beta V gene segment behaved as functional or pseudogenic. Donor age, sex, ethnicity and CMV serostatus were compiled together with the repertoire data. A later genetic analysis used genome-wide SNP genotypes for about 65% of the 666 donors, treating that subset as a discovery cohort. All discovery cohort repertoires had been generated using a single sequencing platform. Both class I and class II loci were covered by HLA typing, at four-digit resolution. The number of typed donors differed by locus: 629-630 for A, B, C, DRB1 and DQB1; 500 to 550 for DQA1; about 600 for DPA1; and some 430 for DPB1. Four or five DR-DQ haplotypes were handled as single units for association and clustering, since linkage in the cohort was strong. On average, roughly 250,000 unique TCR beta nucleotide sequences were sequenced per donor among a few hundred genotyped donors of the cohort, with around 19% of those sequences being non-productive.

The CDR3, cysteine through phenylalanine, is 15 amino acids long. The kept DNA is CDR3 alone, 45 bases in frame from the first base. CDR1 and CDR2 are read off the germline V gene as MNHEY and SVGAGI. From V the trimming removes 2 bases and from J it removes 0 bases, while the gene matches leave 1 base of the junction unaccounted for. With respect to this clone: Its recognized antigen is unknown. The input lacks base qualities; no much larger clone sits a single base away. Other DNA sequences in this sample translate to the same CDR3.

The full study reports these points: In a later analysis, HLA-associated TCR beta chains showed more clonal expansion and lower generation probabilities than non-associated chains that were equally common. About 15 rarely observed V segments, including chromosome 9 orphons, were excluded from the earlier analysis of almost 600 of the donors because counts were too low. Linkage disequilibrium might explain the correlated functional status among segregating V segments, but an unknown experimental factor could not be ruled out. A later analysis associated 16,951 TCR beta sequences with specific HLA alleles at a false discovery rate of 0.05. Some IMGT-functional V segments, including TRBV6-2 and TRBV6-3, could not be told apart with the 87-base-pair reads, so those segments were excluded. In a later analysis, most CMV-associated TCR beta chains were found to appear HLA-restricted, with HLA associations seemingly driven largely by CMV exposure. Roughly uniform sequencing depth across donors was assumed in presence/absence analyses, although this assumption may not hold. A cluster of highly shared sequence variants was judged likely to be a technical artifact of the sequencing pipeline. A later analysis found that TCR association rates varied across HLA loci, with DRB1 alleles showing the most associated TCRs and HLA-C alleles the fewest. The authors suggested that the approach could potentially be generalized to other disease states and immunological phenotypes. In a later analysis, several top co-occurrence clusters were reported to appear linked to parvovirus B19, influenza, CMV and Epstein-Barr virus. Because some donors lacked HLA typing at each locus, the association tests relied only on the typed subset. Compared with the roughly 600-donor mean, donors in an Asian-associated ancestry cluster had fewer N-insertions in productive TCRs, according to a later genetic analysis. A further reported finding was that TCR beta sequences accurately predicted the HLA-A and HLA-B alleles for most subjects in the first cohort. When HLA alleles, especially DR and DQ, strongly co-occurred, TCR associations were difficult to assign to individual alleles. An earlier analysis of around 540 of the donors showed that most TCR beta V segments appeared in productive rearrangements either about 90% or about 30% of the time, which broadly matched IMGT annotations. The study listed approximately 150 TCR beta chains as associated with cytomegalovirus. Immune exposure information for the cohort was limited to CMV serostatus. While some public TCRs were present in many individuals, most TCR sequences turned up only very rarely across donors. In this cohort, only TCR beta chains were sequenced, and detectable features were limited by the absence of alpha or paired-chain data. Three of the identified cytomegalovirus-associated TCR beta chains were confirmed in vitro to be specific for cytomegalovirus antigens. The classifier was reported to diagnose cytomegalovirus status with high specificity and sensitivity in both the original and validation cohorts. An association between a missense DCLRE1C variant and V-gene and J-gene trimming of TCR beta chains was found in a later genetic analysis and replicated in an independent cohort.

In total, over 600 healthy bone marrow donors made up the cohort. At the time of sampling, all cohort members were nominally healthy, though unrecorded immune exposures were likely present. The donor tested CMV seronegative, placing the donor among the 300 to 450 seronegative members of the cohort. A peripheral blood sample was collected from each donor, and TCR beta sequencing was performed on peripheral blood mononuclear cells. The Qiagen DNeasy Blood Extraction Kit was used to extract genomic DNA from the blood cell samples. Libraries were made using the immunoSEQ multiplex PCR assay. For the multiplex PCR, a mixture combining 60 forward primers for TCR Vbeta segments and 13 reverse primers for TCR Jbeta segments was used. The CDR3 region of rearranged TCR beta genes was amplified from genomic DNA by a multiplex PCR assay. On the Illumina HiSeq System, the amplified TCR beta libraries were sequenced as 87-base-pair reads. Concerning the study's data processing: A later analysis counted tens of millions of unique TCR beta chains across the 666 repertoires, and around 9.9 million of these chains were shared by at least two donors. Raw reads were error-corrected and collapsed into unique sequences by a nearest-neighbor algorithm in which closely related sequences were merged to remove PCR and sequencing errors. To assign V, D and J gene segments, CDR3 sequences were aligned to IMGT reference sequences. Each retained sequence needed at least a six-nucleotide match to both a V gene segment and a J gene segment. A rearrangement counted as productive if the CDR3 had no stop codons and remained in frame with V and J, and every other rearrangement counted as non-productive. Following IMGT convention, CDR3 was defined as the stretch from the second conserved V-encoded cysteine to the conserved J-encoded phenylalanine. In an earlier analysis of around 640 of the donors, sequences lacking an unambiguous match to a single V gene segment were excluded. In an earlier analysis of some 590 of the donors, V segments were called functional above 56.7% productive rearrangements and were called segregating when the between-donor standard deviation exceeded 5%. A statistical classification framework was built for diagnosing cytomegalovirus status from the catalog of TCR beta chain sequences. V and J gene assignment, in a later analysis, came from comparing TCR nucleotide sequences with IMGT/GENE-DB human TR gene sequences. Using the TCRdist pipeline, a later analysis assigned CDR3 sequences along with most-parsimonious VDJ recombination scenarios. In a later analysis, each TCR beta chain was defined by its CDR3 amino acid sequence together with its V-gene family, and reads lacking a unique V-gene family were excluded. A later analysis removed 600 or so highly shared, low-generation-probability nucleotide sequences to deal with suspected cross-contamination and a sequencing artifact. For each public chain, a later analysis derived a clonal expansion index from normalized ranks of inferred template counts within each repertoire. In a later analysis, generation probabilities were computed using a VDJ recombination model fitted to out-of-frame rearrangements, and the results were checked against IGoR. Hypergeometric tests were used in a later analysis to score TCR-TCR, TCR-HLA and TCR-CMV co-occurrence, with a repertoire-size bias correction applied to the TCR pairs. In a later analysis, false discovery rates were estimated by permuting HLA or CMV assignments 20 times. A later analysis grouped co-occurring TCRs with DBSCAN, adding TCRdist sequence similarity when clustering within HLA-allele-positive subsets. For co-occurrence clustering, repertoires with fewer than 30,000 or more than 120,000 public chains were excluded, along with roughly 5 repertoires with anomalous nucleotide sharing. This is the immuneACCESS table as TCRdb keeps it, with only in-frame sequences that have V and J called. A part of the clones is gone; compared with another copy, unresolved V genes explain less than half, and the rest is unexplained. D and trimming come from the DNA, and the V and J calls and clone size come from that table. Within this sample are around 170,000 clones, with roughly 80% of them counted one time only. Of the sample, less than 4.5% falls within the top ten clones.

This TCR was sampled from a man aged 50 to 60 in good health and CMV-seronegative. The chain is encoded by TRBV6-5 joined to TRBJ2-7; 10 bases in the middle match TRBD1. Sequenced material: PBMCs. The bases are TGTGCCAGCAGTTACCGGGACAGGGGCTCCTACGAGCAGTACTTC. This codes for CASSYRDRGSYEQYF.